This TCR beta chain appears in the sequencing data of a study of pediatric ulcerative colitis. Colonoscopy and blood draw happened at the same time. Generated by immunoSEQ multiplex PCR, the TCRdb table keeps only in-frame clones and is missing some. Seen here are some 10,000 clones, around 90% observed once, and the top ten hold 7%. The CDR3 is 14 amino acids. V was cut by 3 bases and J by 0 bases, with 8 bases left in between. Germline values: CDR1 SGHRS, CDR2 YFSETQ. Sequencing was performed on blood. The rearrangement joins TRBV5-1 to TRBJ2-3; D gene ambiguous. This sequence originates from a girl aged 10 to 17 with moderate ulcerative colitis. The CDR3 DNA sequence: TGCGCCAGCAGCTCAAGCACTAGCACAGATACGCAGTATTTT. The encoded protein is CASSSSTSTDTQYF.